A few counts support the clone carrying this T cell receptor (beta chain). V lost 2 bases, J lost 1 base, and 8 bases lay in between. The CDR3 has 15 residues. Per the germline V gene, CDR1 is SGHVS and CDR2 is FNYEAQ. The source of the sample is a study of blood T cell repertoires in COVID-19. Study-wide background: Both acute and convalescent COVID-19 samples were obtained from the United States, Italy and Spain. The cDNA or gDNA used as material had been derived from T cells, B-cell-depleted T cells, or PBMCs.

As processed by the authors: Amplified reference gene primers provided the basis for estimating nucleated cell counts. Sequencing was performed with immunoSEQ multiplex PCR; in TCRdb, only in-frame clones are kept and a portion is missing. That table furnishes V, J and clone size, whereas the DNA furnished D and trimming. The sample has around 80,000 clones; over 80% are singletons. V usage is TRBV7-6 and J usage is TRBJ2-2, with no clear D. This TCR was recovered from a human donor in a cohort sampled during active COVID-19. The sequenced sample consisted of peripheral blood. CDR3 coding DNA: TGTGCCAGCAGCTTAATGTCAGTGAACACCGGGGAGCTGTTTTTT. As protein: CASSLMSVNTGELFF.